This TCR beta chain was recovered during a study of cytomegalovirus exposure and HLA in healthy donors. Study outcomes and limitations: Cytomegalovirus association was listed for 164 TCR beta chains.

Assay: immunoSEQ multiplex PCR; the TCRdb copy retains only in-frame clones and omits some. The profile covers 130,000 to 150,000 clones, with approximately 92% appearing a single time and about 10% taken by the ten largest. This clone was seen a single time. Its antigen is not known. V lost 1 base and J lost 0, with 5 bases in between. The germline V gene encodes CDR1 SGHTA and CDR2 FQGNSA. There are 14 residues in the CDR3. The TCR was taken from a woman aged 18-35 years in good health and CMV-seropositive. The genes are TRBV7-2 and TRBJ2-3; D is unclear. The sequenced sample was PBMCs. CDR3 bases: TGTGCCAGCAGCTTAGGGCGGAGCACAGATACGCAGTATTTT. It encodes CASSLGRSTDTQYF.